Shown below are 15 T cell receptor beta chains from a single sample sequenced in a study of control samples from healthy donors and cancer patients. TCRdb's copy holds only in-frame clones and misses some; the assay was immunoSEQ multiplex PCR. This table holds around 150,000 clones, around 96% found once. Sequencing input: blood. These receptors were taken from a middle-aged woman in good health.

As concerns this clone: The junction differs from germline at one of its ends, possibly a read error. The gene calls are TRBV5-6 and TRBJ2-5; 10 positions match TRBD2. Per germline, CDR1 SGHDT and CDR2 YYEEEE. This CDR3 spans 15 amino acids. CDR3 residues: CASSGGGLAGETQYF. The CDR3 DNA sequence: TGCGCCAGCAGCGGGGGGGGGCTAGCTGGAGAGACCCAGTACTTC.

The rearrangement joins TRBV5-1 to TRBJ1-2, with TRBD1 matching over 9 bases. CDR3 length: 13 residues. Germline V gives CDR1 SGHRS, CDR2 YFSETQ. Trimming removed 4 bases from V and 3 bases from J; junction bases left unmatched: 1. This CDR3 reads CASSRDRDYGYTF. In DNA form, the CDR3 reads TGCGCCAGCAGCCGGGACAGGGACTATGGCTACACCTTC.

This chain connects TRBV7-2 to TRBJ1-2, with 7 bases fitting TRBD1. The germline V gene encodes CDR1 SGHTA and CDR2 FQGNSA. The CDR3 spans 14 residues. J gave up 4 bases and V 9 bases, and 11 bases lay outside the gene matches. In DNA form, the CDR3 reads TGTGCCAGGCCTAACCCAGGGGGAGTCTATGGCTACACCTTC. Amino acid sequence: CARPNPGGVYGYTF.

The CDR3 nucleotides are TGTGCCAGCAGCTTGGGGCAGGAAAAATCCGGGGAGCTGTTTTTT. It specifies CASSLGQEKSGELFF. V usage is TRBV11-2 and J usage is TRBJ2-2; maybe TRBD1 (5 bases). The CDR3 has 15 amino acids. Per the germline V gene, CDR1 is SGHAT and CDR2 is FQNNGV. The ends were cut back, 3 bases at V and 6 bases at J, with 14 bases in the middle.

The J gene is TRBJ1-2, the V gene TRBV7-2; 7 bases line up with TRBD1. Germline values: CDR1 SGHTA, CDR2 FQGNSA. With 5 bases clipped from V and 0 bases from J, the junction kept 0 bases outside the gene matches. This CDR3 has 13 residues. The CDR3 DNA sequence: TGTGCCAGCAGCGGACAGGCTAACTATGGCTACACCTTC. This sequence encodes CASSGQANYGYTF.

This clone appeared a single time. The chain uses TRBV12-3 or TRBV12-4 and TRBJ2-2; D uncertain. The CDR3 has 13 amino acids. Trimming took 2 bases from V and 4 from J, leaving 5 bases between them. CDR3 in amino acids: CASSLKTTGELFF. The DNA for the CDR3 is TGTGCCAGCAGTTTAAAGACCACCGGGGAGCTGTTTTTT.

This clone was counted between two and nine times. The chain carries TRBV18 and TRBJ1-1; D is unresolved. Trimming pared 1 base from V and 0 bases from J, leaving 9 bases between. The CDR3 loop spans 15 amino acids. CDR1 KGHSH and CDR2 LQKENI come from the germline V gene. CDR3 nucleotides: TGTGCCAGCTCACCACTGAACAAGATGAACACTGAAGCTTTCTTT. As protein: CASSPLNKMNTEAFF.

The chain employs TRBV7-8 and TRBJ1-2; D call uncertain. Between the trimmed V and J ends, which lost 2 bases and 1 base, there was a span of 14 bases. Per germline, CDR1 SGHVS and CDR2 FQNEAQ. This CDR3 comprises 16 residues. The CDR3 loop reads CASSLLQRVVNYGYTF. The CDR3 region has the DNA TGTGCCAGCAGCTTATTGCAGCGAGTCGTTAACTATGGCTACACCTTC.

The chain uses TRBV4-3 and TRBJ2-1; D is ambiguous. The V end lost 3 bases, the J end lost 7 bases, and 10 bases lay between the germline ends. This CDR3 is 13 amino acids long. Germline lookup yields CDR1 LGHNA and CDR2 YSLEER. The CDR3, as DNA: TGCGCCAGCAGCCATGATCTGTGGAATGAGCAGTTCTTC. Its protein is CASSHDLWNEQFF.

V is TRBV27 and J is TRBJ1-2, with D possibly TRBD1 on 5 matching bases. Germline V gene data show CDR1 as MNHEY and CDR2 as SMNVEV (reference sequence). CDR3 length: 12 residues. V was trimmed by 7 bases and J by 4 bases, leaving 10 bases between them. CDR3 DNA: TGTGCCAGCACCCCCGGGGGCTATGGCTACACCTTC. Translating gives CASTPGGYGYTF.

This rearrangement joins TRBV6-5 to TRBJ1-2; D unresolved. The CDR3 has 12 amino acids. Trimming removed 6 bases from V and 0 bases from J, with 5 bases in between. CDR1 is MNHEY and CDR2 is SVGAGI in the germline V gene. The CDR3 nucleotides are TGTGCCAGCAGCCAGGCTAACTATGGCTACACCTTC. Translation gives CASSQANYGYTF.

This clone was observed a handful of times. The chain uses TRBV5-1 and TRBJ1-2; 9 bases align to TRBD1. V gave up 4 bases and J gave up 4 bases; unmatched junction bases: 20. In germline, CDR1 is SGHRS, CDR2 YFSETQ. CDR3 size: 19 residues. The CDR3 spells CASSIGLLLSGQGAYGYTF. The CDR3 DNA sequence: TGCGCCAGCAGCATCGGACTTCTTTTATCGGGACAGGGCGCCTATGGCTACACCTTC.

CDR3 nucleotides: TGTGCCAGCAGCACCCGACACGGACAAGCTTTCTTT. Encoded protein: CASSTRHGQAFF. This chain connects TRBV7-3 to TRBJ1-1; the D is unclear. The CDR3 contains 12 residues. V lost 5 bases, J lost 9 bases, and 13 bases lay in between. Looked up from germline, CDR1 is SGHTA and CDR2 is FQGTGA.

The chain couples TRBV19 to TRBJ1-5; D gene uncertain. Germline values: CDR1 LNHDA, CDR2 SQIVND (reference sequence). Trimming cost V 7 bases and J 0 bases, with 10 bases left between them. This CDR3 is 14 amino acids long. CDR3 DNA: TGTGCCAGTACCACAGTTGGTAGCAATCAGCCCCAGCATTTT. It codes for CASTTVGSNQPQHF.

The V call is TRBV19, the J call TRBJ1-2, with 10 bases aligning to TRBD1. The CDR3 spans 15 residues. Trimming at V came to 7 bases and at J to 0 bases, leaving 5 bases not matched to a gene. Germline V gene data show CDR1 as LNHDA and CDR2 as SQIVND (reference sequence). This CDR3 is CASTDRGRANYGYTF. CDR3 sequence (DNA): TGTGCCAGTACGGACAGGGGGAGAGCTAACTATGGCTACACCTTC.